These T cell receptor beta chains were read from a single sample in a study of shared clonotypes between healthy human individuals. Data came from immunoSEQ multiplex PCR; TCRdb stores just in-frame clones and leaves some out. The table records approximately 810,000 clones, around 92% of them present only once. Sequencing was done on a sample of naive CD8+ T cells sorted from blood. These TCRs come from a man aged 30-40 years in good health. The CDR3 runs from the conserved cysteine through the conserved F or W. The order of the fields is V gene, clone size, J gene, D gene, CDR3 protein, CDR3 DNA. D genes are given only for firm matches. Clone size is stated in some rows and not others, as once, few, many or a class when expanded.

>TRBV29-1|.|TRBJ2-7|TRBD2
CSGRLADSYEQYF
TGCAGCGGGCGACTAGCAGATTCTTACGAGCAGTACTTC
>TRBV27|.|TRBJ1-1|TRBD1
CASSLSYRGTEAFF
TGTGCCAGCAGTTTATCGTACAGGGGTACTGAAGCTTTCTTT
>TRBV30|.|TRBJ1-2|.
CAWSEGSGYYGYTF
TGTGCCTGGAGTGAGGGATCGGGATACTATGGCTACACCTTC
>TRBV9|.|TRBJ2-1|TRBD2
CASSVWASGYNEQFF
TGTGCCAGCAGCGTTTGGGCTAGCGGCTACAATGAGCAGTTCTTC
>TRBV27|.|TRBJ2-1|TRBD2
CASRYAGGYNEQFF
TGTGCCAGCAGATATGCGGGAGGTTACAATGAGCAGTTCTTC
>TRBV9|.|TRBJ2-1|.
CASSVDVGAVYNEQFF
TGTGCCAGCAGCGTAGACGTGGGGGCGGTCTACAATGAGCAGTTCTTC
>TRBV7-9|.|TRBJ2-1|.
CASSGTRGRYEQFF
TGTGCCAGCAGCGGGACTAGGGGGCGATATGAGCAGTTCTTC
>TRBV7-9|.|TRBJ2-7|TRBD1
CASRKRQGSSYEQYF
TGTGCCAGCAGGAAAAGACAGGGGAGCTCCTACGAGCAGTACTTC
>TRBV27|.|TRBJ2-7|.
CASREQGVAYEQYF
TGTGCCAGCAGGGAACAGGGAGTGGCCTACGAGCAGTACTTC
>TRBV7-2|.|TRBJ2-7|TRBD2
CASSLVSGASSYEQYF
TGTGCCAGCAGCTTAGTTAGCGGGGCAAGCTCCTACGAGCAGTACTTC
>TRBV2|.|TRBJ2-3|.
CASSLITQYF
TGTGCCAGCAGCCTTATCACGCAGTATTTT
>TRBV6-1|once|TRBJ1-2|TRBD1
CATGQDEGYTF
TGTGCCACGGGACAGGATGAGGGCTACACCTTC
>TRBV2|.|TRBJ2-3|TRBD1
CATLSRQGTQYF
TGTGCCACCCTATCAAGACAGGGAACGCAGTATTTT
>TRBV7-2|.|TRBJ2-1|TRBD2
CAIRLADYNEQFF
TGTGCCATCCGACTAGCGGACTACAATGAGCAGTTCTTC
>TRBV13|.|TRBJ2-7|TRBD2
CASSLLAGGPHEQYF
TGTGCCAGCAGCTTACTAGCGGGAGGGCCCCACGAGCAGTACTTC
>TRBV5-1|.|TRBJ2-7|TRBD2
CASSLTAGGGYEQYF
TGCGCCAGCAGCCTCACAGCGGGAGGGGGGTACGAGCAGTACTTC
>TRBV10-1|few|TRBJ2-2|TRBD2
CASSETSGSISGELFF
TGCGCCAGCAGTGAGACTAGCGGGAGTATTTCCGGGGAGCTGTTTTTT
>TRBV11-2|.|TRBJ2-1|.
CASSLVIRGTQQFF
TGTGCCAGCAGCTTAGTGATTCGGGGGACTCAGCAGTTCTTC
>TRBV15|.|TRBJ2-7|TRBD1
CATSAGTGAYEQYF
TGTGCCACCAGCGCCGGGACAGGGGCGTACGAGCAGTACTTC
>TRBV7-6|once|TRBJ2-7|.
CASSRWTGEPEQYF
TGTGCCAGCAGCCGATGGACGGGGGAACCGGAGCAGTACTTC
>TRBV6-1|.|TRBJ2-3|TRBD2
CASRRLAGRTDTQYF
TGTGCCAGCAGACGACTAGCGGGTCGCACAGATACGCAGTATTTT
>TRBV18|.|TRBJ1-4|TRBD1
CASSPSGGLGEKLFF
TGTGCCAGCTCCCCATCAGGGGGACTTGGGGAAAAACTGTTTTTT
>TRBV6-1|once|TRBJ2-7|.
CASSGDLSSYEQYF
TGTGCCAGCAGTGGGGACTTGAGCTCCTACGAGCAGTACTTC
>TRBV23-1|.|TRBJ2-5|.
CASSQLHRAPQETQYF
TGCGCCAGCAGTCAACTTCACAGGGCCCCGCAAGAGACCCAGTACTTC
>TRBV2|once|TRBJ2-3|TRBD2
CASSEGGLAGRKNTQYF
TGTGCCAGCAGTGAAGGAGGACTAGCGGGAAGGAAAAATACGCAGTATTTT
>TRBV29-1|.|TRBJ2-7|.
CSVEVQAYEQYF
TGCAGCGTTGAGGTACAGGCCTACGAGCAGTACTTC
>TRBV7-9|.|TRBJ2-7|.
CASSSIEGTRVLYEQYF
TGTGCCAGCAGTTCCATAGAGGGGACTCGCGTCCTCTACGAGCAGTACTTC
>TRBV25-1|.|TRBJ2-5|.
CASEQETQYF
TGTGCCAGCGAACAAGAGACCCAGTACTTC
>TRBV27|.|TRBJ1-1|.
CASSSAGLTVTEAFF
TGTGCCAGCAGTTCCGCGGGGTTGACAGTCACTGAAGCTTTCTTT
>TRBV9|.|TRBJ2-7|TRBD1
CASSAGQGVYEQYF
TGTGCCAGCAGCGCCGGACAGGGGGTTTACGAGCAGTACTTC
>TRBV19|.|TRBJ2-2|.
CASSRSMSGELFF
TGTGCCAGTAGTAGATCTATGTCCGGGGAGCTGTTTTTT
>TRBV15|.|TRBJ2-7|.
CATSRVGEPYEQYF
TGTGCCACCAGCAGAGTGGGGGAACCCTACGAGCAGTACTTC
>TRBV15|.|TRBJ1-4|.
CATSLGATNEKLFF
TGTGCCACCAGTTTGGGGGCGACTAATGAAAAACTGTTTTTT
>TRBV28|once|TRBJ2-7|.
CASSLLEQASYEQYF
TGTGCCAGCAGTTTACTTGAACAGGCCTCCTACGAGCAGTACTTC
>TRBV27|.|TRBJ1-2|TRBD1
CASSPQGDYGYTF
TGTGCCAGCAGTCCACAGGGGGACTATGGCTACACCTTC
>TRBV28|once|TRBJ2-5|TRBD2
CASNMGLAVKRGGETQYF
TGTGCCAGCAACATGGGACTAGCAGTGAAGAGAGGTGGAGAGACCCAGTACTTC
>TRBV11-3|.|TRBJ2-5|.
CASSLTVGQTQYF
TGTGCCAGCAGCTTGACTGTGGGTCAGACCCAGTACTTC
>TRBV13|.|TRBJ2-7|TRBD2
CASSFGGKGIYEQYF
TGTGCCAGCTCGTTCGGGGGGAAAGGAATATACGAGCAGTACTTC
>TRBV4-2|.|TRBJ2-7|.
CASSQEGGDPSYEQYF
TGTGCCAGCAGCCAAGAAGGCGGGGACCCGTCCTACGAGCAGTACTTC
>TRBV7-9|once|TRBJ2-3|TRBD2
CASSFIAGGTDTQYF
TGTGCCAGCAGCTTTATTGCGGGAGGCACAGATACGCAGTATTTT
>TRBV5-6|.|TRBJ2-1|.
CASSSIGREQFF
TGTGCCAGCAGCTCTATCGGCCGAGAGCAGTTCTTC
>TRBV2|once|TRBJ2-7|TRBD1
CASIGTGNYEQYF
TGTGCCAGCATTGGGACAGGGAACTACGAGCAGTACTTC
>TRBV9|.|TRBJ2-1|TRBD2
CASSALLGLVGDEQFF
TGTGCCAGCAGCGCCCTATTAGGACTAGTGGGCGATGAGCAGTTCTTC
>TRBV10-1|.|TRBJ2-2|.
CASKETINTGELFF
TGCGCCAGCAAAGAGACAATTAACACCGGGGAGCTGTTTTTT
>TRBV20-1|.|TRBJ2-7|.
CSARLVNEQYF
TGCAGTGCTAGACTTGTGAACGAGCAGTACTTC
>TRBV19|.|TRBJ2-1|.
CASSINRDEYNEQFF
TGTGCCAGTAGTATAAACAGGGACGAATACAATGAGCAGTTCTTC
>TRBV7-9|.|TRBJ2-7|.
CASSPRGGQVSYEQYF
TGTGCCAGCAGCCCGAGGGGGGGACAGGTATCCTACGAGCAGTACTTC
>TRBV5-4|.|TRBJ2-7|.
CASSLQSYEQYF
TGTGCCAGCAGCTTGCAGTCCTACGAGCAGTACTTC
>TRBV7-6|.|TRBJ2-2|.
CASSDLGVSGTGELFF
TGTGCCAGCAGCGACTTGGGGGTGTCGGGTACCGGGGAGCTGTTTTTT
>TRBV21-1|.|TRBJ2-1|.
CASSRDRYNEQFF
TGTGCCAGCAGCCGGGACCGATACAATGAGCAGTTCTTC
>TRBV4-1|few|TRBJ1-2|.
CASSQGLQYGYTF
TGCGCCAGCAGCCAAGGTCTACAGTATGGCTACACCTTC
>TRBV28|.|TRBJ1-1|TRBD1
CASSPHYTTGGGNTEAFF
TGTGCCAGCAGTCCCCATTATACTACAGGGGGTGGGAACACTGAAGCTTTCTTT
>TRBV7-8|.|TRBJ2-2|.
CASSPTPYTGELFF
TGTGCCAGCAGCCCTACCCCGTACACCGGGGAGCTGTTTTTT